Listed here are 21 T cell receptor beta chains from one sample, sequenced in a study of cytomegalovirus exposure and HLA in healthy donors. The table came from immunoSEQ multiplex PCR; TCRdb's copy has only in-frame clones and leaves some out. The repertoire includes 200,000 to 250,000 clones, around 78% of them detected once, and roughly 6% sits in the top ten. Sequenced material: PBMCs. These receptors originate from a young woman in good health and CMV-seronegative.

This chain connects TRBV6-5 to TRBJ1-2, with D possibly TRBD1 on 6 matching bases. The germline CDR1 and CDR2 sequences are MNHEY and SVGAGI. V lost 5 bases and J 4 bases, leaving 11 bases between the germline ends. This CDR3 comprises 13 residues. CDR3 nucleotides: TGTGCCAGCAGTCAACAGGGACCCTATGGCTACACCTTC. Protein product: CASSQQGPYGYTF.

V gene TRBV28 combines with J gene TRBJ2-1; D is uncertain. V lost 5 bases to trimming and J lost 4 bases, with 18 bases between them. Germline lookup yields CDR1 MDHEN and CDR2 SYDVKM. The CDR3 consists of 16 residues. CDR3 in amino acids: CASSTPGSPIYNEQFF. CDR3 nucleotides: TGTGCCAGCAGTACCCCAGGCAGCCCGATTTACAATGAGCAGTTCTTC. Together with reference TRBV28 and TRBJ2-1, the CDR3 gives the full variable domain: DVKVTQSSRYLVKRTGEKVFLECVQDMDHENMFWYRQDPGLGLRLIYFSYDVKMKEKGDIPEGYSVSREKKERFSLILESASTNQTSMYLCASSTPGSPIYNEQFFGPGTRLTVL.

The chain is built from TRBV5-1 and TRBJ2-3, with 9 bases fitting TRBD2. CDR1 is SGHRS, CDR2 YFSETQ, per germline. V was pared by 0 bases and J by 4 bases, with 6 bases of the junction left unmatched. The CDR3 length is 16 residues. Here the CDR3 DNA reads TGCGCCAGCAGCTTGGTTGGCGGGGGGGCTTCAGATACGCAGTATTTT. It yields the protein CASSLVGGGASDTQYF.

V usage is TRBV6-1 and J usage is TRBJ2-3; 8 nucleotides line up with TRBD2. V trimming: 8 bases; J trimming: 2 bases; junction bases outside the gene matches: 6. The CDR3 is 14 residues long. In germline, CDR1 is MNHNS, CDR2 SASEGT. CDR3 residues: CASVRLATTDTQYF. CDR3 DNA: TGTGCCAGCGTTCGACTAGCGACCACAGATACGCAGTATTTT.

CDR3 nucleotide sequence: TGCAGTAAAGGCCTATACAATGAGCAGTTCTTC. Residues: CSKGLYNEQFF. The chain links TRBV20-1 to TRBJ2-1; D is undetermined. The CDR3 is made up of 11 amino acids. V was clipped by 8 bases and J by 4 bases, with 9 bases between them. Germline V gene data show CDR1 as DFQATT and CDR2 as SNEGSKA (reference sequence).

The V gene is TRBV28, the J gene TRBJ2-7; TRBD1 aligns across 8 bases. Germline V gene data show CDR1 as MDHEN and CDR2 as SYDVKM. Germline trimming cut 5 bases from V and 2 bases from J; bases unmatched to any gene: 8. The CDR3 is 15 amino acids. Written as DNA, the CDR3 is TGTGCCAGCAGTCTCCGGGACAGGCGGCCCTACGAGCAGTACTTC. Amino acids: CASSLRDRRPYEQYF.

The chain links TRBV18 to TRBJ1-6; TRBD1 might be the D (6 bases). CDR3 length: 13 residues. Germline V gives CDR1 KGHSH, CDR2 LQKENI. Trimming removed 3 bases at V and 9 bases at J, with 9 bases between. CDR3 coding DNA: TGTGCCAGCTCACCGGGACAAACTTCACCCCTCCACTTT. It yields the protein CASSPGQTSPLHF.

This rearrangement joins TRBV6-5 to TRBJ2-3, with D tentatively TRBD1 (6 bases). The CDR3 covers 14 residues. V was clipped by 10 bases and J by 1 base, with 15 bases between them. Per the germline V gene, CDR1 is MNHEY and CDR2 is SVGAGI. The CDR3: CATFTGIGTDTQYF. The DNA for the CDR3 is TGTGCCACCTTCACAGGGATCGGCACAGATACGCAGTATTTT.

The V call is TRBV10-3, the J call TRBJ2-4, with 7 bases identical to TRBD1. Germline V CDR1 and CDR2: ENHRY, SYGVKD. J lost 1 base, V lost 0 bases, and 0 bases had no gene match. The CDR3 spans 15 residues. The CDR3 region is CAISESGGAKNIQYF. The CDR3 DNA reads as TGTGCCATCAGTGAGTCAGGGGGCGCCAAAAACATTCAGTACTTC.

The chain combines TRBV20-1 with TRBJ2-5; tentatively, D is TRBD2 (6 bases). CDR3 length: 11 amino acids. The germline V gene encodes CDR1 DFQATT and CDR2 SNEGSKA (reference sequence). V was shortened by 5 bases and J by 2 bases, with 6 bases between the two germline ends. The CDR3 sequence: CSAGTQETQYF. The CDR3 region has the DNA TGCAGTGCTGGGACTCAAGAGACCCAGTACTTC.

The chain carries TRBV28 and TRBJ2-7; possibly TRBD2 for D (6 bases). Trimming took off 5 bases at V and 1 base at J, with 12 bases between the two ends. The CDR3 is made up of 14 amino acids. Germline-derived CDR1 and CDR2 are MDHEN and SYDVKM. CDR3 nucleotides: TGTGCCAGCAGTCCCCCGGGGGTTTCCTACGAGCAGTACTTC. This codes for CASSPPGVSYEQYF.

The V call is TRBV5-6, the J call TRBJ2-1; the match to TRBD2 covers 9 bases. The CDR3 has 17 amino acids. J gave up 4 bases and V 4 bases, and 12 bases lay outside the gene matches. Germline V gene lookup returns CDR1 SGHDT and CDR2 YYEEEE. DNA of the CDR3: TGTGCCAGCAGCGTCGAACGAGGACTAGCGAGGTACAATGAGCAGTTCTTC. Translating it yields CASSVERGLARYNEQFF.

This clone was counted a single time. V is TRBV29-1 and J is TRBJ1-2; weak D call: TRBD1 (5 bases). CDR1 SQVTM and CDR2 ANQGSEA come from the germline V gene. V gave up 5 bases and J gave up 3 bases, with 10 bases separating them. The CDR3 is made up of 12 amino acids. The CDR3 protein is CSVQGDDYGYTF. Written as DNA, the CDR3 is TGCAGCGTTCAGGGTGATGACTATGGCTACACCTTC.

The chain combines TRBV6-5 with TRBJ2-4; TRBD1 or TRBD2 may be the D gene (6 bases each). Between the trimmed V and J ends, which lost 5 bases and 6 bases, there was a span of 17 bases. The CDR3 runs 15 residues. Germline assignment: CDR1 MNHEY and CDR2 SVGAGI. CDR3 protein: CASSLGGGRGNIQYF. DNA for the CDR3: TGTGCCAGCAGTCTCGGTGGGGGGCGGGGAAACATTCAGTACTTC.

This clone was picked up one time. This sequence joins TRBV4-1 and TRBJ1-4; a possible D gene is TRBD1 (5 bases). This CDR3 is built from 15 residues. Germline CDR1 MGHRA, CDR2 YSYEKL. V gave up 3 bases and J gave up 7 bases, with 15 bases separating them. The DNA for the CDR3 is TGCGCCAGCAGCCAGCCGCGGGGGAACGGTGAAAAACTGTTTTTT. Its translation: CASSQPRGNGEKLFF.

The gene calls are TRBV28 and TRBJ1-2, with 8 bases aligning to TRBD1. The CDR3 contains 14 residues. The V gene end was trimmed by 7 bases and the J gene end by 4 bases; junction bases not matched to a gene: 8. CDR1 MDHEN and CDR2 SYDVKM come from the germline V gene. CDR3 coding DNA: TGTGCCAGCAATCCCGCGGACAGGGTCTATGGCTACACCTTC. This gives the protein CASNPADRVYGYTF.

The CDR3 protein is CASSLLTATQYF. CDR3 bases: TGTGCCAGCAGTTTACTCACCGCAACGCAGTATTTT. The rearrangement joins TRBV28 to TRBJ2-3; D gene ambiguous. V shed 2 bases and J shed 9 bases, with 9 bases lying between them. The CDR3 runs 12 residues. Germline V gene sequence: CDR1 MDHEN, CDR2 SYDVKM. The variable domain in full, with the rest retrieved from reference TRBV28 and TRBJ2-3, is DVKVTQSSRYLVKRTGEKVFLECVQDMDHENMFWYRQDPGLGLRLIYFSYDVKMKEKGDIPEGYSVSREKKERFSLILESASTNQTSMYLCASSLLTATQYFGPGTRLTVL.

A remark on this clone: Additional DNA sequences in this sample encode the identical CDR3. This rearrangement joins TRBV2 to TRBJ2-3, with 7 bases matching TRBD1. J was trimmed by 1 base and V by 7 bases; bases with no gene match: 8. This CDR3 is built from 15 residues. Germline CDR1 is SNHLY and CDR2 is FYNNEI. The CDR3 reads CASTTQGLGTDTQYF. The CDR3 DNA is TGTGCCAGCACCACACAGGGGTTGGGCACAGATACGCAGTATTTT.

The rearrangement links TRBV19 to TRBJ2-1, with a weak D call TRBD2 (6 bases). This CDR3 is built from 14 residues. Germline V gene data show CDR1 as LNHDA and CDR2 as SQIVND (reference sequence). Trimming stripped 3 bases from V and 4 bases from J, with 10 bases between. For the CDR3, the DNA is TGTGCCAGTAGTATGGAGGGCCGGTACAATGAGCAGTTCTTC. The encoded protein is CASSMEGRYNEQFF.

The J gene is TRBJ2-7, the V gene TRBV28; D may be TRBD2 (6 bases). The V gene's germline CDR1 is MDHEN and CDR2 SYDVKM. The CDR3 covers 14 residues. Trimming removed 7 bases at V and 7 bases at J, with 20 bases between. The CDR3 loop is CASNRRGGAREQYF. CDR3 sequence (DNA): TGTGCCAGCAATAGGAGGGGTGGAGCGCGGGAGCAGTACTTC.

The chain carries TRBV27 and TRBJ2-5; possibly TRBD2 for D (6 bases). Trimming shortened V by 6 bases and J by 5 bases, and 13 bases separated the two germline ends. The CDR3 has 13 residues. Germline V gives CDR1 MNHEY, CDR2 SMNVEV (reference sequence). The CDR3 sequence: CASSTSRGETQYF. CDR3 sequence (DNA): TGTGCCAGCAGCACTTCCCGGGGGGAGACCCAGTACTTC.